This T cell receptor beta chain was obtained from a study of T cells in Graves' hyperthyroidism and ophthalmopathy. The V gene end was trimmed by 4 bases and the J gene end by 5 bases; junction bases not matched to a gene: 8. Germline lookup yields CDR1 SGHTA and CDR2 FQGNSA. The CDR3 covers 15 residues. Researchers amplified the TCR beta CDR3 regions from RNA transcripts. Using the HTBI primer set, a first-round RT-PCR was run on the TCR CDR3. TCRdb fed the multiplex PCR reads into MiXCR, producing one record per CDR3 protein. The sample contains 800,000 or so distinct CDR3 sequences, roughly 40% of which appear only once.

The specimen sequenced was blood. The chain carries TRBV7-2 and TRBJ2-3; 8 positions agree with TRBD1. The sequence came from a man between 18 and 35 years old with Graves' hyperthyroidism. CDR3 sequence (DNA): TGTGCCAGCAGCTCCCCGACAGGGGAAGGAGATACGCAGTATTTT. This translates into CASSSPTGEGDTQYF.